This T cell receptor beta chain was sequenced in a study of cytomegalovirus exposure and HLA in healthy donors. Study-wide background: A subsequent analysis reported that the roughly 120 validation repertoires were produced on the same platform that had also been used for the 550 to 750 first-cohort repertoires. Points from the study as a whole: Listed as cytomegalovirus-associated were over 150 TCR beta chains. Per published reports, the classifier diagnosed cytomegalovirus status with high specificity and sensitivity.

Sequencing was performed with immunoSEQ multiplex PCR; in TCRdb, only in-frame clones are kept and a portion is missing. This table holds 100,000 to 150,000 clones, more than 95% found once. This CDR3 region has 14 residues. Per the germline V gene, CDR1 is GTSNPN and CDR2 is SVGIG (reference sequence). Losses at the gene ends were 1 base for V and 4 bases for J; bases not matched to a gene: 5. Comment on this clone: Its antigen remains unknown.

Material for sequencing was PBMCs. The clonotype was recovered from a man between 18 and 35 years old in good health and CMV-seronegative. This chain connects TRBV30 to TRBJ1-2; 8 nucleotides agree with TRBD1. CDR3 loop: CAWSAPDRGYGYTF. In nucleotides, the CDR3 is TGTGCCTGGAGTGCCCCCGACAGGGGCTATGGCTACACCTTC.